This T cell receptor (beta chain) was captured in a study of shared clonotypes between healthy human individuals. Using immunoSEQ multiplex PCR, the repertoire was profiled, and TCRdb retains in-frame clones only, with some absent. Among around 2.1 million clones listed, around 95% were seen once. Among the donors, all were Caucasian adults who lived in Nashville, Tennessee. The trim removed 2 bases at V and 3 bases at J, leaving 4 bases unmatched. From germline, CDR1 is SGHTS and CDR2 YDEGEE. CDR3 length equals 14 residues. The receptor's source is a man aged 18-30 years in good health. The sequenced material came from naive CD4+ T cells sorted from blood. The sample's subset: CD45RA+ positively selected. The chain has TRBV5-8 and TRBJ2-5; 7 nucleotides align to TRBD2. The CDR3 spells CASSFGTIKETQYF. CDR3 in DNA: TGTGCCAGCAGCTTCGGGACTATTAAAGAGACCCAGTACTTC.